The 26 T cell receptor beta chains reported below all come from one sample, sequenced in a study of beta chain features in type 1 diabetes. The isolated RNA, all of it, was reverse transcribed, so expressed TCRB transcripts were what got sequenced. TCRdb's table, derived via immunoSEQ multiplex PCR, lists solely in-frame clones and lacks some. The table records about 250,000 clones, 13% to 15% of them present only once. The sample consisted of naive CD4+ T cells from blood. The receptor set was obtained from a woman in her forties in good health.

This clone showed up just a few times. The V gene is TRBV19, the J gene TRBJ1-1; D unclear. This CDR3 has 14 amino acids. V was shortened by 6 bases and J by 4 bases, with 15 bases between the two germline ends. The V gene's germline CDR1 is LNHDA and CDR2 SQIVND (reference sequence). The CDR3 DNA follows: TGTGCCAGTAGGGATGGAGGTCCTGTCACTGAAGCTTTCTTT. Its translation: CASRDGGPVTEAFF. Drawing the rest from reference TRBV19 and TRBJ1-1, the complete variable domain is DGGITQSPKYLFRKEGQNVTLSCEQNLNHDAMYWYRQDPGQGLRLIYYSQIVNDFQKGDIAEGYSVSREKKESFPLTVTSAQKNPTAFYLCASRDGGPVTEAFFGQGTRLTVV.

The CDR3 is CASSQNTGGAADTQYF. CDR3 coding DNA: TGTGCCAGCAGCCAGAACACAGGGGGCGCGGCCGATACGCAGTATTTT. This rearrangement joins TRBV14 to TRBJ2-3; TRBD1 matches at 9 bases. J was trimmed by 6 bases and V by 3 bases; bases with no gene match: 10. This CDR3 contains 16 residues. Germline CDR1 SGHDN, CDR2 FVKESK.

The rearrangement links TRBV13 to TRBJ1-6; weak D call: TRBD1 (5 bases). Trimming took 2 bases from V and 12 from J, leaving 32 bases between them. Germline V lookup: CDR1 PRHDT, CDR2 FYEKMQ (reference sequence). The CDR3 is 20 residues long. The CDR3 is CASSLSPLLGAGPGDLPLHF. DNA for the CDR3: TGTGCCAGCAGCTTAAGCCCCTTGCTTGGGGCTGGCCCCGGAGATTTACCCCTCCACTTT.

There are a few counts of this clone. The gene calls are TRBV13 and TRBJ1-2; D is unclear. The CDR3 sequence is 13 residues long. V lost 3 bases to trimming and J lost 4 bases, with 9 bases between them. The germline V gene encodes CDR1 PRHDT and CDR2 FYEKMQ (reference sequence). CDR3 sequence: CASSLAGTYGYTF. CDR3 DNA: TGTGCCAGCAGCTTGGCGGGTACCTATGGCTACACCTTC.

The V and J genes are TRBV6-1 and TRBJ1-4; D uncertain. This CDR3 has 11 residues. The germline CDR1 and CDR2 sequences are MNHNS and SASEGT. V gave up 7 bases and J gave up 6 bases, with 6 bases separating them. This CDR3 is CASTQYEKLFF. CDR3 bases: TGTGCCAGCACCCAATATGAAAAACTGTTTTTT.

The rearrangement joins TRBV10-3 to TRBJ2-3; unclear D gene. Germline V lookup: CDR1 ENHRY, CDR2 SYGVKD. This CDR3 comprises 13 residues. Trimming shortened V by 1 base and J by 5 bases, and 7 bases separated the two germline ends. CDR3 protein: CAISEWAQDTQYF. In DNA, the CDR3 is TGTGCCATCAGTGAGTGGGCCCAAGATACGCAGTATTTT.

This chain links TRBV5-6 with TRBJ1-5; 7 bases agree with TRBD1. CDR1 and CDR2 from the germline V gene are SGHDT and YYEEEE. The CDR3 covers 13 residues. V was clipped by 5 bases and J by 11 bases; unmatched bases: 10. CDR3 DNA sequence: TGTGCCAGCAGATTATGGACAGGCCAGGCCCAGCATTTT. Protein sequence: CASRLWTGQAQHF.

The chain couples TRBV4-1 to TRBJ1-2, with TRBD1 matching over 7 bases. The V gene's germline CDR1 is MGHRA and CDR2 YSYEKL. CDR3 length: 15 residues. V gave up 4 bases and J gave up 4 bases; unmatched junction bases: 9. The CDR3: CASSRPGGASYGYTF. CDR3 bases: TGCGCCAGCAGCCGCCCAGGGGGAGCCTCCTATGGCTACACCTTC.

This clone was seen a single time. This sequence joins TRBV5-1 and TRBJ1-3; no clear D. V lost 1 base to trimming and J lost 8 bases, with 13 bases between them. The germline V gene encodes CDR1 SGHRS and CDR2 YFSETQ. This CDR3 has 14 residues. The CDR3 DNA follows: TGCGCCAGCAGCTTGTCCGGGTCTGAGGACACCATATATTTT. Its translation: CASSLSGSEDTIYF.

The chain recombines TRBV4-1 with TRBJ2-2, with TRBD2 matching over 8 bases. CDR1 MGHRA and CDR2 YSYEKL come from the germline V gene. The CDR3 length is 15 residues. The V and J ends lost 1 base and 3 bases, in that order; junction bases with no gene match: 1. The CDR3 nucleotides read TGCGCCAGCAGCCAAGGGACTAGCCACACCGGGGAGCTGTTTTTT. Translation: CASSQGTSHTGELFF.

The chain has TRBV5-1 and TRBJ2-7; D perhaps matches TRBD2 (6 bases). From germline, CDR1 is SGHRS and CDR2 YFSETQ. This CDR3 region has 16 residues. V lost 3 bases and J 6 bases, leaving 22 bases between the germline ends. CDR3 amino acids: CASSSTGGGGLGEQYF. The CDR3 DNA follows: TGCGCCAGCAGCTCAACCGGGGGTGGCGGCCTCGGCGAGCAGTACTTC.

On this clone: Other nucleotide sequences in the sample specify the same CDR3. The chain is built from TRBV6-1 and TRBJ2-3, with 12 bases matching TRBD2. The CDR3 covers 15 residues. CDR1 and CDR2 from the germline V gene are MNHNS and SASEGT. Trimming took 6 bases from V and 4 from J; bases not matched to a gene: 5. The CDR3 DNA reads as TGTGCCAGCAGCCCACTAGCGGGGGGCCCAGATACGCAGTATTTT. As protein: CASSPLAGGPDTQYF.

This clone showed up many times. V gene TRBV7-9 combines with J gene TRBJ2-7, with TRBD1 matching over 8 bases. This CDR3 is 15 amino acids long. The trim removed 5 bases at V and 4 bases at J, leaving 10 bases unmatched. Germline V gene sequence: CDR1 SEHNR, CDR2 FQNEAQ (reference sequence). The chain's CDR3 is CASSKDQGARYEQYF. The CDR3 DNA reads as TGTGCCAGCAGCAAAGATCAGGGGGCCAGGTACGAGCAGTACTTC. Using reference TRBV7-9 and TRBJ2-7 for the parts outside the CDR3, the full variable domain is DTGVSQNPRHKITKRGQNVTFRCDPISEHNRLYWYRQTLGQGPEFLTYFQNEAQLEKSRLLSDRFSAERPKGSFSTLEIQRTEQGDSAMYLCASSKDQGARYEQYFGPGTRLTVT.

The table lists this clone with a few counts. The chain carries TRBV7-8 and TRBJ1-2; D remains ambiguous. This CDR3 has 15 residues. The ends were cut back, 5 bases at V and 7 bases at J, with 20 bases in the middle. Germline V gives CDR1 SGHVS, CDR2 FQNEAQ. The CDR3 DNA is TGTGCCAGCAGCCCACATAGGGTTCAACTAGTTGGCTACACCTTC. This gives the protein CASSPHRVQLVGYTF. Filled out from reference TRBV7-8 and TRBJ1-2, the complete variable domain reads GAGVSQSPRYKVAKRGQDVALRCDPISGHVSLFWYQQALGQGPEFLTYFQNEAQLDKSGLPSDRFFAERPEGSVSTLKIQRTQQEDSAVYLCASSPHRVQLVGYTFGSGTRLTVV.

The chain has TRBV2 and TRBJ1-1; tentative D call: TRBD1 (5 bases). The V end was cut by 7 bases, the J end by 0 bases, with 9 bases between. This CDR3 region has 13 residues. Germline V lookup: CDR1 SNHLY, CDR2 FYNNEI. The CDR3 loop reads CASKGGVNTEAFF. CDR3 in DNA: TGTGCCAGCAAAGGAGGGGTGAACACTGAAGCTTTCTTT.

The gene calls are TRBV9 and TRBJ2-2, with D possibly TRBD2 on 5 matching bases. V was pared by 0 bases and J by 2 bases, with 11 bases between. Germline V CDR1 and CDR2: SGDLS, YYNGEE. This CDR3 region has 16 residues. CDR3 sequence: CASSVAGRPNTGELFF. The CDR3, as DNA: TGTGCCAGCAGCGTAGCGGGAAGACCTAACACCGGGGAGCTGTTTTTT.

This clone came up a few times. This rearrangement joins TRBV19 to TRBJ2-2; TRBD1 matches at 8 bases. This CDR3 spans 16 amino acids. Per germline, CDR1 LNHDA and CDR2 SQIVND (reference sequence). J lost 6 bases, V lost 7 bases, and 13 bases had no gene match. The CDR3 region has the DNA TGTGCCAGTACCAGCACAGGGGGAATTTATCCCGGGGAGCTGTTTTTT. Its translation: CASTSTGGIYPGELFF.

The chain has TRBV10-3 and TRBJ2-3; D is unclear. Germline CDR1 is ENHRY and CDR2 is SYGVKD. The V and J ends lost 3 bases and 6 bases respectively, with 16 bases between them. The CDR3 runs 15 residues. The CDR3 reads CAISEPGGISDTQYF. DNA of the CDR3: TGTGCCATCAGTGAACCCGGCGGAATATCCGATACGCAGTATTTT.

This clone has a handful of counts. The CDR3 DNA follows: TGTGCCAGCAGCTTAATCCTGGTGGGGCGTGAGCAGTTCTTC. Its translation: CASSLILVGREQFF. The chain carries TRBV5-6 and TRBJ2-1, with a possible D match to TRBD1 (5 bases). Trimming pared 2 bases from V and 9 bases from J, leaving 15 bases between. Germline V gene sequence: CDR1 SGHDT, CDR2 YYEEEE. This CDR3 contains 14 residues.

This clone has just a few counts. The rearrangement uses TRBV19 and TRBJ1-2, with D tentatively TRBD1 (5 bases). The CDR3 spans 12 residues. Looked up from germline, CDR1 is LNHDA and CDR2 is SQIVND (reference sequence). The CDR3 region has the DNA TGTATCGGCAGGGAATTGAACTATGGCTACACCTTC. Its protein is CIGRELNYGYTF.

V gene TRBV6-5 combines with J gene TRBJ2-7, with D perhaps matching TRBD1 (5 bases). The germline gives CDR1 MNHEY, CDR2 SVGAGI. Trimming removed 0 bases at V and 5 bases at J, with 14 bases between. CDR3 length equals 15 residues. The CDR3 region has the DNA TGTGCCAGCAGTTACTCGAGGTCCACAGGCGACGAGCAGTACTTC. As protein: CASSYSRSTGDEQYF.

The chain employs TRBV25-1 and TRBJ2-3, with D uncertain. CDR1 MGHDK and CDR2 SYGVNS come from the germline V gene. The CDR3 contains 14 residues. V was clipped by 1 base and J by 2 bases, with 7 bases between them. This CDR3 reads CASSESPNTDTQYF. In nucleotides, the CDR3 is TGTGCCAGCAGTGAATCCCCAAACACAGATACGCAGTATTTT.

Only a few counts were recorded for this clone. The rearrangement joins TRBV29-1 to TRBJ1-2; 9 nucleotides line up with TRBD1. V shed 4 bases and J 8 bases; nucleotides not matched to a gene: 11. Germline-derived CDR1 and CDR2 are SQVTM and ANQGSEA. This CDR3 has 14 amino acids. CDR3 residues: CSVVGQGSGGGYTF. The CDR3 bases are TGCAGCGTTGTGGGACAGGGCTCTGGGGGAGGCTACACCTTC.

The rearrangement joins TRBV19 to TRBJ2-2; 8 nucleotides align to TRBD2. Germline-derived CDR1 and CDR2 are LNHDA and SQIVND (reference sequence). The CDR3 is made up of 14 amino acids. J lost 1 base, V lost 8 bases, and 3 bases had no gene match. CDR3 nucleotides: TGTGCCAGTTGCCTAGCGGGGAACACCGGGGAGCTGTTTTTT. Encoded protein: CASCLAGNTGELFF.

Points on this clone: In the same sample, other DNA sequences code for this CDR3. The CDR3 DNA reads TGTGCCAGCTCGCCAGGTACGGATCAGCCCCAGCATTTT. As protein: CASSPGTDQPQHF. The chain carries TRBV18 and TRBJ1-5; D is uncertain. Per the germline V gene, CDR1 is KGHSH and CDR2 is LQKENI. The CDR3 is made up of 13 amino acids. V was shortened by 6 bases and J by 5 bases, with 11 bases between the two germline ends.

The CDR3 nucleotides read TGTGCCAGCAGACTAGCGGGCCCCCCAGATACGCAGTATTTT. Protein product: CASRLAGPPDTQYF. The rearrangement links TRBV27 to TRBJ2-3; 9 nucleotides line up with TRBD2. The V gene's germline CDR1 is MNHEY and CDR2 SMNVEV (reference sequence). Trimming cost V 6 bases and J 4 bases; bases outside gene matches: 5. This CDR3 is 14 amino acids long.